The 8 T cell receptor beta chains given below trace back to one sample, sequenced in a study of identical twins. In TCRdb, the 5' RACE reads were re-called with MiXCR into one record per CDR3 protein. The table has 1.5 million to 2 million distinct CDR3 sequences, less than 35% seen once; the top ten hold about 0.27%. Specimen: cord blood. All receptors derive from a newborn girl in good health.

Points on this clonotype: One end of the junction does not line up with germline, which may come from a read error. The CDR3 sequence is CAGSFFRADYNEQFF. In DNA, the CDR3 is TGTGCCGGCAGCTTTTTTAGGGCAGACTACAATGAGCAGTTCTTC. The V call is TRBV7-9, the J call TRBJ2-1; D is uncertain. This CDR3 region has 15 residues. Germline V gives CDR1 SEHNR, CDR2 FQNEAQ (reference sequence).

This clonotype was picked up a small number of times. J is TRBJ2-1 and V is TRBV6-5; D not resolved. Trimming stripped 2 bases from V and 9 bases from J, with 14 bases between. This CDR3 comprises 14 residues. CDR1 is MNHEY, CDR2 SVGAGI, per germline. The CDR3 DNA follows: TGTGCCAGCAGTTACCGGCTAGTCCCCACTGAGCAGTTCTTC. This encodes CASSYRLVPTEQFF.

This clonotype has ten or more counts. The chain recombines TRBV29-1 with TRBJ2-3, with 8 bases aligning to TRBD2. Germline trimming cut 5 bases from V and 5 bases from J; bases unmatched to any gene: 6. Germline lookup yields CDR1 SQVTM and CDR2 ANQGSEA. The length of the CDR3 is 13 residues. CDR3 sequence: CSVLAGGGDTQYF. Here the CDR3 DNA reads TGCAGCGTTTTGGCGGGGGGAGGAGATACGCAGTATTTT.

Notes on this clonotype: An end of the junction differs from the germline gene, which may be a read error. The chain couples TRBV12-3 or TRBV12-4 to TRBJ1-5; perhaps TRBD1 as D (6 bases). This CDR3 has 13 residues. The DNA of the CDR3 is TGTGCCAGCACAGGGGAATTGAATCATCCCCAGCATTTT. Residues: CASTGELNHPQHF.

This clonotype has only a few counts. The V call is TRBV4-2, the J call TRBJ2-7; 9 bases align to TRBD2. CDR3 length: 17 residues. J was trimmed by 7 bases and V by 1 base; bases with no gene match: 14. CDR1 is LGHNA, CDR2 YNFKEQ, per germline. The CDR3 sequence is CASSQGSGGWFFNEQYF. The CDR3 DNA sequence: TGTGCCAGCAGCCAAGGGAGCGGGGGGTGGTTCTTCAATGAGCAGTACTTC.

About this clonotype: It may be a read error: a sequence one base away is much more abundant. The chain has TRBV20-1 and TRBJ1-5; tentatively, D is TRBD1 (6 bases). The V and J ends lost 0 bases and 2 bases respectively, with 8 bases between them. This CDR3 has 14 amino acids. In germline, CDR1 is DFQATT, CDR2 SNEGSKA (reference sequence). Here the CDR3 reads CSARDSGGNQPQHF. DNA for the CDR3: TGCAGTGCTAGAGATTCAGGGGGCAATCAGCCCCAGCATTTT.

This rearrangement joins TRBV2 to TRBJ1-1, with TRBD1 as a possible D gene (6 bases). The germline V and J ends were trimmed by 6 bases and 7 bases, with 15 bases remaining between them. The V gene's germline CDR1 is SNHLY and CDR2 FYNNEI. The CDR3 consists of 13 residues. Written as DNA, the CDR3 is TGTGCCAGCAGAAACAGGGAGGGAGGTGAAGCTTTCTTT. Translating it yields CASRNREGGEAFF.

In its sample, this clonotype was seen once. Germline is not matched at one junction end, which may reflect a read error. The chain uses TRBV7-8 and TRBJ2-1; tentatively, D is TRBD1 or TRBD2 (6 bases each). The germline gives CDR1 SGHVS, CDR2 FQNEAQ. The CDR3 runs to 15 residues. This chain's CDR3 is CASRKDYSGDNEQVF. DNA of the CDR3: TGTGCCAGCAGGAAGGACTACTCAGGGGACAATGAGCAGGTCTTC.